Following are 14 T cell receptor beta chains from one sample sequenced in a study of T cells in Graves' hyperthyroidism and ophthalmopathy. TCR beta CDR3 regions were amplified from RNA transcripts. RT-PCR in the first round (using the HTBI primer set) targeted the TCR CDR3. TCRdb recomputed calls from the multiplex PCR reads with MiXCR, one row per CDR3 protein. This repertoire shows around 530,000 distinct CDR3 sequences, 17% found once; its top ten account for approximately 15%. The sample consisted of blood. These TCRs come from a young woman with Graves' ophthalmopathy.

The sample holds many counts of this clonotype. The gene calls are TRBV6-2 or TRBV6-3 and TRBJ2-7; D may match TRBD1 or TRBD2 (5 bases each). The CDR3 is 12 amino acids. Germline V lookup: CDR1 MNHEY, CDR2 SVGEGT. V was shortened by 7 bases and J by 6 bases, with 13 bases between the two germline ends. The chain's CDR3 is CASTRRESEQYF. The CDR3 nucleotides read TGTGCCAGCACCCGCAGGGAGAGCGAGCAGTACTTC.

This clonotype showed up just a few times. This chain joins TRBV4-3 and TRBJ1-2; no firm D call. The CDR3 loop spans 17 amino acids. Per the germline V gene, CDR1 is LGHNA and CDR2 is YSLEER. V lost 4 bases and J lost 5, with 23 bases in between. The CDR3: CASSPSRATPPLYGYTF. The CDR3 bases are TGCGCCAGCAGCCCGTCGCGGGCGACCCCCCCTTTATATGGCTACACCTTC.

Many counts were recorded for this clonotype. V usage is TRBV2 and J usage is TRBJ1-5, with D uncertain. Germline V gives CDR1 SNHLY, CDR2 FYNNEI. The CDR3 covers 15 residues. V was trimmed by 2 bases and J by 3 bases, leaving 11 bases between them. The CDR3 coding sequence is TGTGCCAGCAGTGAATTCAAGGGAGTCAATCAGCCCCAGCATTTT. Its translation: CASSEFKGVNQPQHF.

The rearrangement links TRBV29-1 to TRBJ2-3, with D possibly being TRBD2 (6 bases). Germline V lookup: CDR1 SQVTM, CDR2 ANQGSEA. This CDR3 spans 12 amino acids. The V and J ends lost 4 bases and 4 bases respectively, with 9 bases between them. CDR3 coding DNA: TGCAGCGTTGTTAGGGAGGCAGATACGCAGTATTTT. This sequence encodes CSVVREADTQYF.

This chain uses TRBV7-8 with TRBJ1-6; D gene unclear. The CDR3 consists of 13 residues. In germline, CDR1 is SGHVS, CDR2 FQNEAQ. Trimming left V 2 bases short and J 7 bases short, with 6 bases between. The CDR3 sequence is CASSLRENSPLHF. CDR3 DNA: TGTGCCAGCAGCTTACGAGAAAATTCACCCCTCCACTTT.

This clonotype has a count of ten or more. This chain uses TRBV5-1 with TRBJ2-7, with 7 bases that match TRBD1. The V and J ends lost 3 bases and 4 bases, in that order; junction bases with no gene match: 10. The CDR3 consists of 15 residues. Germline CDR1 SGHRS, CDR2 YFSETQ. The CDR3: CASSSIQTGRYEQYF. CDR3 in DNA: TGCGCCAGCAGCTCTATCCAGACAGGGCGGTACGAGCAGTACTTC.

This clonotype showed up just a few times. CDR3 in DNA: TGCAGTGCTATGGACAGGGCTGGGGCCAACGTCCTGACTTTC. As protein: CSAMDRAGANVLTF. The chain combines TRBV20-1 with TRBJ2-6; 8 nucleotides agree with TRBD1. The germline CDR1 and CDR2 sequences are DFQATT and SNEGSKA (reference sequence). This CDR3 comprises 14 residues. Trimming at V came to 4 bases and at J to 2 bases, leaving 1 base not matched to a gene.

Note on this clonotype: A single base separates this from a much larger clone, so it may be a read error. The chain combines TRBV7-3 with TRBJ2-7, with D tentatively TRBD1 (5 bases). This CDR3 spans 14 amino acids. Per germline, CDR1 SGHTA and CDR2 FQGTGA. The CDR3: CASILNPGSDEQYF. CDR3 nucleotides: TGTGCCAGCATCTTAAACCCAGGGTCGGACGAGCAGTACTTC.

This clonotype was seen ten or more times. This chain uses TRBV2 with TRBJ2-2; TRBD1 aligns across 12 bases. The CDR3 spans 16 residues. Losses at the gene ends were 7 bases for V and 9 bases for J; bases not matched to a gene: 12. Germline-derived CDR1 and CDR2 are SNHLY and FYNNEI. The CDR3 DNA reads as TGTGCCAGCATCCCCCTAGGGACAGGGGGCATCAGGGAGCTGTTTTTT. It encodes CASIPLGTGGIRELFF.

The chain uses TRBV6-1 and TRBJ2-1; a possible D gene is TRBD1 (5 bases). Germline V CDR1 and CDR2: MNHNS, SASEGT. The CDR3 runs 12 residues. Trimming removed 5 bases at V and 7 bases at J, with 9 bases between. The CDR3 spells CASSRRANEQFF. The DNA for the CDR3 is TGTGCCAGCAGTCGCAGGGCTAATGAGCAGTTCTTC.

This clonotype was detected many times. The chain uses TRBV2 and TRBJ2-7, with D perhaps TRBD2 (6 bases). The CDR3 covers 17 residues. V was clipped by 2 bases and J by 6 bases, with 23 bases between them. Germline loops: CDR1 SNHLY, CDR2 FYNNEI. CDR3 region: CASSEPPGGSGPGEQYF. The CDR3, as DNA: TGTGCCAGCAGTGAACCCCCTGGTGGTAGCGGCCCTGGCGAGCAGTACTTC.

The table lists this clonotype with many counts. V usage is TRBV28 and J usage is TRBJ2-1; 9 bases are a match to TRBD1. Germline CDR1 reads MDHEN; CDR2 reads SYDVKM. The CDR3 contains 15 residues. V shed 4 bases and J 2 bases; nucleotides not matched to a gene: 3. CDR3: CASSSTGGAYNEQFF. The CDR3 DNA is TGTGCCAGCAGTTCTACAGGGGGCGCCTACAATGAGCAGTTCTTC. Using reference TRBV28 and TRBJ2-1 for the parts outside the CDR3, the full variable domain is DVKVTQSSRYLVKRTGEKVFLECVQDMDHENMFWYRQDPGLGLRLIYFSYDVKMKEKGDIPEGYSVSREKKERFSLILESASTNQTSMYLCASSSTGGAYNEQFFGPGTRLTVL.

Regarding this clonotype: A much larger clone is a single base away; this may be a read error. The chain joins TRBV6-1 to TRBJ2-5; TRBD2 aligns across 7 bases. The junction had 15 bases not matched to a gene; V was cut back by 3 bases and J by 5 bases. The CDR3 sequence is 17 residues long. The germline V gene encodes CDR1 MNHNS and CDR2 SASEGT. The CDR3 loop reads CASSDWERAGSMETQYF. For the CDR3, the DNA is TGTGCCAGCAGTGACTGGGAGCGAGCGGGATCGATGGAGACCCAGTACTTC.

The CDR3 is CASSFSGGADTQYF. In DNA, the CDR3 is TGTGCCAGCAGTTTTAGCGGGGGGGCAGATACGCAGTATTTT. The J gene is TRBJ2-3, the V gene TRBV12-3 or TRBV12-4; 11 bases match TRBD2. After removal of 3 bases from V and 4 bases from J, the junction contained 0 bases not matched to a gene. CDR3 length: 14 residues.